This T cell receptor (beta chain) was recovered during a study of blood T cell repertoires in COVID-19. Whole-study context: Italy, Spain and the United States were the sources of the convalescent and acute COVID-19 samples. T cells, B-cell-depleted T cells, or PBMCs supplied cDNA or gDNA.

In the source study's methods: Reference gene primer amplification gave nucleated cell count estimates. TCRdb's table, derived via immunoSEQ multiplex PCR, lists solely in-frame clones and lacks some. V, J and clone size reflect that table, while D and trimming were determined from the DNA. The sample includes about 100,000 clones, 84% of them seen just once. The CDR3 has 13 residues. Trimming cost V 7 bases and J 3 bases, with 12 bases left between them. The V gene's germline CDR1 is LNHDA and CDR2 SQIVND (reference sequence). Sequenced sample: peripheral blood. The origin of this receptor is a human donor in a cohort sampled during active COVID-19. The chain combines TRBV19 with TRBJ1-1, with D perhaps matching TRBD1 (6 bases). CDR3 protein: CASISQGYTEAFF. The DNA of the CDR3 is TGTGCCAGTATCTCTCAGGGGTACACTGAAGCTTTCTTT.